This T cell receptor (beta chain) was sequenced for a study of shared clonotypes between healthy human individuals. Overall study findings and caveats: Several donors held 5% to 5.5% of naive CD4 clonotypes in common.

Sequencing used immunoSEQ multiplex PCR; TCRdb keeps in-frame clones, though not all of them. The sample records 2,500,000 or so clones, just under 95% being singletons. A word on this clone: The antigen remains unidentified.

Trimming removed 5 bases from V and 0 bases from J, with 10 bases in between. CDR3 size: 15 residues. Germline-derived CDR1 and CDR2 are KGHSH and LQKENI. Free of recent acute infections or vaccinations, the donors were healthy HIV-negative adults. The V gene is TRBV18, the J gene TRBJ1-4; maybe TRBD1 (5 bases). The material sequenced was naive CD4+ T cells from PBMCs. The subset denotes: CD45RA+ positively selected. The TCR originated in a man aged 18 to 35 in good health. Some clones in this sample may be carry-over from other donors' samples. CDR3 in amino acids: CASSTQGSTNEKLFF. The CDR3 nucleotides are TGTGCCAGCTCAACGCAGGGTTCAACTAATGAAAAACTGTTTTTT. Looking up the rest from reference TRBV18 and TRBJ1-4 gives the full variable domain: NAGVMQNPRHLVRRRGQEARLRCSPMKGHSHVYWYRQLPEEGLKFMVYLQKENIIDESGMPKERFSAEFPKEGPSILRIQQVVRGDSAAYFCASSTQGSTNEKLFFGSGTQLSVL.